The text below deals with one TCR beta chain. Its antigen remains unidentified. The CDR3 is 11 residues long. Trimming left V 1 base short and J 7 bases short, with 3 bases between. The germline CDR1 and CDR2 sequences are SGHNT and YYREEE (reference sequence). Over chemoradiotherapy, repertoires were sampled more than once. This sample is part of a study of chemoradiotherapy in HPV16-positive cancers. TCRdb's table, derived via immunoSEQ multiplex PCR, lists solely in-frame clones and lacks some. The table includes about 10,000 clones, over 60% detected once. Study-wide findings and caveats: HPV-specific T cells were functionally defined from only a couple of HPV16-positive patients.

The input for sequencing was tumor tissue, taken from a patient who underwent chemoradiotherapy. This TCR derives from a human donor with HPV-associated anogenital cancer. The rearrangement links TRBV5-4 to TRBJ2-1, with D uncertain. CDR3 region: CASSLLNEQFF. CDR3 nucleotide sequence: TGTGCCAGCAGCTTGCTTAATGAGCAGTTCTTC.